This record covers a single T cell receptor (beta chain). This clonotype was counted many times. Its cognate antigen has yet to be identified. No base quality values were provided; no much bigger clone lies one nucleotide off. CDR1 and CDR2 are drawn from the germline V gene (reference sequence): MNHEY, SMNVEV. The CDR3 runs 17 residues from the cysteine to the phenylalanine. Of all the DNA, just the CDR3 is kept, 51 bases in frame from base 1. The germline V end is reduced by 4 bases and the J end by 9 bases; junction bases left unmatched: 21. These data belong to a study of T cells after yellow fever vaccination (dated by TCRdb to the late 2010s). Looking at the study overall: Libraries from fractions with low cell numbers were prepared with the SMART-Seq v4 Ultra Low Input RNA kit. To follow T-cell clones before and after both primary and booster YFV17D yellow fever vaccination, bulk TCR alpha and beta repertoires underwent longitudinal sequencing. Two healthy male donors, one aged 18 to 30 and one aged 30 to 40 years, made up the cohort. Bulk PBMC replicates and cell subsets were isolated from blood drawn at multiple timepoints before and after both primary and secondary immunization. On the study overall, not on this receptor specifically: A small share of clonotypes was detected in both CD4 and CD8 compartments, with the overlap likely arising from convergent recombination. Only a couple of donors were included in the study, so the extent to which the findings can be generalized is limited. Most clones expanded after primary vaccination (almost 97% of CD4 and 88% of CD8) were re-detected after the booster, suggesting that broad memory maintenance occurred. Compared with the primary T-cell response, the secondary T-cell response was faster but weaker, reaching its peak on day 5 rather than on day 15. Because abundant contaminating clonotypes from the bulk population could be contained in FACS-sorted repertoires, computational filtering was required.

The treatment or condition label, as the study defines it: live attenuated yellow fever vaccine strain. At each blood-draw timepoint, two biological replicates of bulk PBMCs were collected. A standard Ficoll-Paque protocol was used to isolate PBMCs from peripheral blood. RNA was extracted with TriZol from bulk PBMCs, CD4 and CD8 fractions, and dextramer-positive and dextramer-negative fractions. TCR cDNA was synthesized by 5'RACE template switching, which introduced a universal primer site and unique molecular identifiers. Priming for cDNA synthesis came from both the TCR alpha and TCR beta constant segments. Libraries were amplified in two PCR steps, with sample barcodes and sequencing adapters added in the second step. Libraries were sequenced on Illumina HiSeq 2500 (2x100 bp) or NovaSeq (2x150 bp). Concerning the study's data processing: Reads were demultiplexed and collapsed into UMI consensus sequences with MIGEC, and V(D)J alignment was performed with MiXCR. Using edgeR on replicate PBMC samples, clonotypes were called vaccine-responding if FDR was below 0.01 and the log2 fold change was above 5 up to day 15. Each bulk clonotype received a CD4 or CD8 identity based on whether the sequenced CD4 or CD8 repertoire contained that clonotype at higher abundance. The raw public data were reprocessed by TCRdb itself: fastp quality trimming at Q25, MiXCR clonotype calling, in-frame beta chains only. Entries are consolidated by CDR3 protein sequence, retaining the most common genes and DNA. The V and J calls and clone size are TCRdb's, not the authors'. The sample data list some 670,000 distinct CDR3 sequences, and approximately 13% of these were observed just once. Of the sample, 15% falls within the top ten clones.

The chain is encoded by TRBV27 joined to TRBJ2-7, and 7 junctional nucleotides match TRBD2. The receptor was isolated from a man aged 25-45 years who received the YFV17D yellow fever vaccine. The sample consisted of PBMCs, taken on the day of the yellow fever booster vaccination. The nucleotide sequence reads TGTGCCAGCAGTTCCCCCTCCGGGCGGGGGACCACGGGGGGGCAGTACTTC. This encodes CASSSPSGRGTTGGQYF.